Following are 6 T cell receptor beta chains from one sample sequenced in a study of cytotoxic CD8 clonotypes in ibrutinib-treated CLL. Assay used: immunoSEQ multiplex PCR; TCRdb lists only in-frame clones, some missing. The data show around 70,000 clones, with about nine tenths seen just once and approximately 3.1% held by the top ten. The sample in question was PBMCs, obtained after 12 months of ibrutinib treatment. The receptors shown here come from a human donor with chronic lymphocytic leukemia.

This chain links TRBV25-1 with TRBJ2-3, with a possible D match to TRBD2 (6 bases). Trimming pared 5 bases from V and 3 bases from J, leaving 9 bases between. Per the germline V gene, CDR1 is MGHDK and CDR2 is SYGVNS. CDR3 size: 13 residues. The CDR3 loop is CASSRELTDTQYF. For the CDR3, the DNA is TGTGCCAGCAGTCGGGAGTTGACAGATACGCAGTATTTT.

The sample holds a few counts of this clone. The rearrangement uses TRBV27 and TRBJ2-7, with TRBD1 identical over 7 bases. With V trimmed by 5 bases and J by 3 bases, 7 bases remained unmatched. Germline V lookup: CDR1 MNHEY, CDR2 SMNVEV (reference sequence). This CDR3 region has 14 residues. In DNA, the CDR3 is TGTGCCAGCAGTCCCTGGGACAGACACTACGAGCAGTACTTC. Protein sequence: CASSPWDRHYEQYF.

This clone has just one count. The chain has TRBV29-1 and TRBJ2-4; no clear D. V was cut by 6 bases and J by 0 bases, with 12 bases left in between. Germline V lookup: CDR1 SQVTM, CDR2 ANQGSEA. The CDR3 contains 14 residues. This chain's CDR3 is CSVAPGIAKNIQYF. The CDR3 DNA follows: TGCAGCGTGGCCCCAGGAATAGCCAAAAACATTCAGTACTTC. Variable domain in full (rest from reference TRBV29-1 and TRBJ2-4): SAVISQKPSRDICQRGTSLTIQCQVDSQVTMMFWYRQQPGQSLTLIATANQGSEATYESGFVIDKFPISRPNLTFSTLTVSNMSPEDSSIYLCSVAPGIAKNIQYFGAGTRLSVL.

The chain recombines TRBV11-3 with TRBJ2-2, with a possible D match to TRBD2 (6 bases). Trimming took 5 bases from V and 6 from J, leaving 13 bases between them. The CDR3 spans 14 residues. The V gene's germline CDR1 is SGHNT and CDR2 YENEEA. The CDR3 loop is CASSGHGEAGELFF. The DNA for the CDR3 is TGTGCCAGCAGCGGCCATGGGGAGGCCGGGGAGCTGTTTTTT.

J is TRBJ2-3 and V is TRBV5-1; no definite D call. CDR1 is SGHRS, CDR2 YFSETQ, per germline. The CDR3 has 12 residues. V lost 2 bases and J 4 bases, leaving 5 bases between the germline ends. The CDR3 reads CASSFRADTQYF. The CDR3 DNA reads TGCGCCAGCAGCTTCCGCGCAGATACGCAGTATTTT.

The V gene is TRBV6-5, the J gene TRBJ1-2, with D hard to call. Germline values: CDR1 MNHEY, CDR2 SVGAGI. This CDR3 comprises 11 residues. V was cut by 6 bases and J by 8 bases, with 10 bases left in between. The CDR3 region has the DNA TGTGCCAGCAGCTCCAGGACGGGCTACACCTTC. It is translated as CASSSRTGYTF.